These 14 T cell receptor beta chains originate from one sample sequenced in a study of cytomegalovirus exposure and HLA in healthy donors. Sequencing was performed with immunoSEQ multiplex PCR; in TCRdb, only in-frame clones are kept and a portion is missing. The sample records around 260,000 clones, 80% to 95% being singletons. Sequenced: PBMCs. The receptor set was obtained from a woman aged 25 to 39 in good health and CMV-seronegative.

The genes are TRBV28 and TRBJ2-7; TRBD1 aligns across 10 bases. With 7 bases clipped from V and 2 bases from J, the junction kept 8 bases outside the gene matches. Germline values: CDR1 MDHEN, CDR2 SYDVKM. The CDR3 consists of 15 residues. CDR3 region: CASNPPGQGTYEQYF. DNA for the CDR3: TGTGCCAGCAATCCACCGGGACAGGGGACCTACGAGCAGTACTTC.

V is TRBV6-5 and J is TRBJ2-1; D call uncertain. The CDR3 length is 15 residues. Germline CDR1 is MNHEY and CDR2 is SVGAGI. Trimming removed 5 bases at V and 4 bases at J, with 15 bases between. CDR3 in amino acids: CASSTRLKPYNEQFF. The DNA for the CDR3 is TGTGCCAGCAGTACGCGACTGAAGCCTTACAATGAGCAGTTCTTC.

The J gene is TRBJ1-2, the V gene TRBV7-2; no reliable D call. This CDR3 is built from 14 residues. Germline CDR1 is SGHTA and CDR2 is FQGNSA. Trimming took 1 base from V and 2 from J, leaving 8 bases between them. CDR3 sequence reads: CASSLDGFNYGYTF. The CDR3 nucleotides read TGTGCCAGCAGCTTAGATGGGTTCAACTATGGCTACACCTTC.

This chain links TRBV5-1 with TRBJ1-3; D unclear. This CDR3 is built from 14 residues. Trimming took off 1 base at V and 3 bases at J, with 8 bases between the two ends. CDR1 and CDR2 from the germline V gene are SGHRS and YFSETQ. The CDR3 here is CASSLSLVGNTIYF. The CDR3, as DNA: TGCGCCAGCAGCTTGTCCCTCGTTGGAAACACCATATATTTT. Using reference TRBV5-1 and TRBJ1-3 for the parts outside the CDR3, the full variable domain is KAGVTQTPRYLIKTRGQQVTLSCSPISGHRSVSWYQQTPGQGLQFLFEYFSETQRNKGNFPGRFSGRQFSNSRSEMNVSTLELGDSALYLCASSLSLVGNTIYFGEGSWLTVV.

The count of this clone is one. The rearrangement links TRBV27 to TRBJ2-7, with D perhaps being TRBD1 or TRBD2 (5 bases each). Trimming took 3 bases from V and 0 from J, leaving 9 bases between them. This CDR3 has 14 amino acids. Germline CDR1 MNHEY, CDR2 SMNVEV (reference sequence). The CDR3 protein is CASSLRGYSYEQYF. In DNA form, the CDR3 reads TGTGCCAGCAGTTTGAGGGGATACTCCTACGAGCAGTACTTC.

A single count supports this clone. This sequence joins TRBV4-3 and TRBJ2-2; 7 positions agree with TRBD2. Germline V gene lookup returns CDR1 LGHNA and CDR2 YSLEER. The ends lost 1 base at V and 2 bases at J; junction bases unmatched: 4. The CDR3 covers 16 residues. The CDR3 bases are TGCGCCAGCAGCCAAGCGGGCGGGAGAAACACCGGGGAGCTGTTTTTT. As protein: CASSQAGGRNTGELFF.

This CDR3 reads CASSIGGEGEQYF. CDR3 DNA sequence: TGTGCCAGTAGTATAGGAGGCGAGGGGGAGCAGTACTTC. The chain has TRBV19 and TRBJ2-7, with D perhaps being TRBD1 or TRBD2 (5 bases each). The CDR3 is 13 residues long. Germline lookup yields CDR1 LNHDA and CDR2 SQIVND (reference sequence). V was trimmed by 1 base and J by 7 bases, leaving 11 bases between them.

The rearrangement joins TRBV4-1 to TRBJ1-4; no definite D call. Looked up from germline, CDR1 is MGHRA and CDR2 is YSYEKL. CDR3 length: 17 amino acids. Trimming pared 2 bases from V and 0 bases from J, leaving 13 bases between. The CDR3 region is CASSQHGVITTNEKLFF. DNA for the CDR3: TGCGCCAGCAGCCAACACGGGGTGATTACAACTAATGAAAAACTGTTTTTT.

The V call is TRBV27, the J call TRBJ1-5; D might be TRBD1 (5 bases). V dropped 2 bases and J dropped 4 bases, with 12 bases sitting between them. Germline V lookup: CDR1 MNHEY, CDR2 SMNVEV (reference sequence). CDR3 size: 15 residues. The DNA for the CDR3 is TGTGCCAGCAGTTTAGAGGGCAGGGTGAATCAGCCCCAGCATTTT. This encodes CASSLEGRVNQPQHF.

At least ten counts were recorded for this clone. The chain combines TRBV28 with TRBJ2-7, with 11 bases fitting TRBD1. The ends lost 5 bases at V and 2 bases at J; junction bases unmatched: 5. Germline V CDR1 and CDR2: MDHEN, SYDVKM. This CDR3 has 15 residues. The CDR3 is CASSEPGQGAYEQYF. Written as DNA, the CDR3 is TGTGCCAGCAGTGAGCCGGGACAGGGGGCCTACGAGCAGTACTTC.

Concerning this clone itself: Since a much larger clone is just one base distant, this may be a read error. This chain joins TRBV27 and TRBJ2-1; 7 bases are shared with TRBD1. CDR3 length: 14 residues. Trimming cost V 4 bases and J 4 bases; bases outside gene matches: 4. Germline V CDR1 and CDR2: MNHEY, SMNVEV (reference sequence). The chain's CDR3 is CASSSGTVYNEQFF. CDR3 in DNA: TGTGCCAGCAGTTCCGGGACAGTTTACAATGAGCAGTTCTTC.

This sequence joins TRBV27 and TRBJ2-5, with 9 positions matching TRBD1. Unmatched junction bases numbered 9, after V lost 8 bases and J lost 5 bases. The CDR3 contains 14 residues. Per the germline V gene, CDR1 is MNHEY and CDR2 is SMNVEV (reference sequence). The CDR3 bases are TGTGCCAGCCGTGGACAGGGGATAACCGAGACCCAGTACTTC. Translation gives CASRGQGITETQYF.

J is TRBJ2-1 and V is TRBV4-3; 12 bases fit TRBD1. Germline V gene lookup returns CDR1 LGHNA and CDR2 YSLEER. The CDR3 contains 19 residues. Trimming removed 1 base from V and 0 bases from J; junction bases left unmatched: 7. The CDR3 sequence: CASSQVRDRGLSSYNEQFF. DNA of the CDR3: TGCGCCAGCAGCCAAGTAAGGGACAGGGGGCTTAGCTCCTACAATGAGCAGTTCTTC.

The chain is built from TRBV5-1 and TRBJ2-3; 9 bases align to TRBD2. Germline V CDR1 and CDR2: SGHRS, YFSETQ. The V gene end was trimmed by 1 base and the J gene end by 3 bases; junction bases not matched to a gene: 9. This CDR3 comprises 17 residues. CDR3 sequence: CASSLPLGLAWTDTQYF. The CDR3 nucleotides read TGCGCCAGCAGCTTGCCCCTTGGACTAGCGTGGACAGATACGCAGTATTTT. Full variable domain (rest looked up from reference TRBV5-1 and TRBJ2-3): KAGVTQTPRYLIKTRGQQVTLSCSPISGHRSVSWYQQTPGQGLQFLFEYFSETQRNKGNFPGRFSGRQFSNSRSEMNVSTLELGDSALYLCASSLPLGLAWTDTQYFGPGTRLTVL.